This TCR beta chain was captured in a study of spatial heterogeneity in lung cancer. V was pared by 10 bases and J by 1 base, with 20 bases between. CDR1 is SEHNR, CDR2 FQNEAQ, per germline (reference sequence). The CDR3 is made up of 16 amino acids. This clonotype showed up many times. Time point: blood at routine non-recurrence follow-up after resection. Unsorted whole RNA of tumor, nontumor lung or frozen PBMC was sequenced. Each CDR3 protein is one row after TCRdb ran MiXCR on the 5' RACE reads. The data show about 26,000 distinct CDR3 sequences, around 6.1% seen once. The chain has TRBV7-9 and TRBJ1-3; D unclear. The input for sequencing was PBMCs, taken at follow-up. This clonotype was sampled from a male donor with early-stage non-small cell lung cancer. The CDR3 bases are TGTGCCACCGCTTCACCGGTGCGGGAATCTGGAAACACCATATATTTT. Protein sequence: CATASPVRESGNTIYF.